Presented here are 30 T cell receptor beta chains from one specimen sequenced in a study of T cells in Graves' hyperthyroidism and ophthalmopathy. Using RNA transcripts as the source, TCR beta CDR3 regions were amplified. First-round RT-PCR with HTBI primers amplified the TCR CDR3 region. MiXCR was run by TCRdb on the multiplex PCR reads, yielding one entry per CDR3 protein. The sample shows about 610,000 distinct CDR3 sequences, about 14% of them seen only once. The material sequenced was blood. The receptors stem from a woman in her thirties or forties with Graves' ophthalmopathy.

V is TRBV20-1 and J is TRBJ2-7, with D perhaps matching TRBD1 or TRBD2 (5 bases each). The V gene's germline CDR1 is DFQATT and CDR2 SNEGSKA (reference sequence). The V and J ends lost 1 base and 5 bases respectively, with 12 bases between them. The length of the CDR3 is 13 residues. The CDR3 reads CSARGGAPHEQYF. CDR3 in DNA: TGCAGTGCTAGAGGAGGGGCTCCCCACGAGCAGTACTTC.

This clonotype was recorded at least ten times. J is TRBJ2-2 and V is TRBV7-2; 10 positions agree with TRBD2. Germline CDR1 and CDR2: SGHTA and FQGNSA. There are 16 residues in the CDR3. V shed 5 bases, J shed 5 bases, and the junction held 8 bases outside the gene matches. The CDR3 bases are TGTGCCAGCAGCCCTAGCGGGAGACGGCTTACCGGGGAGCTGTTTTTT. This sequence encodes CASSPSGRRLTGELFF. Drawing the rest from reference TRBV7-2 and TRBJ2-2, the complete variable domain is GAGVSQSPSNKVTEKGKDVELRCDPISGHTALYWYRQSLGQGLEFLIYFQGNSAPDKSGLPSDRFSAERTGGSVSTLTIQRTQQEDSAVYLCASSPSGRRLTGELFFGEGSRLTVL.

The chain joins TRBV6-1 to TRBJ2-7, with TRBD2 matching 11 bases. The CDR3 covers 13 residues. Germline lookup yields CDR1 MNHNS and CDR2 SASEGT. Here the CDR3 reads CATRETSGNEQYF. CDR3 bases: TGTGCGACAAGGGAGACTAGCGGGAACGAGCAGTACTTC.

The chain recombines TRBV6-5 with TRBJ1-1; D might be TRBD1 (6 bases). With 2 bases removed from V and 5 bases from J, the gap between germline ends came to 15 bases. CDR3 length equals 15 residues. Germline lookup yields CDR1 MNHEY and CDR2 SVGAGI. The chain's CDR3 is CASSYRPGGDTEAFF. CDR3 bases: TGTGCCAGCAGTTACCGTCCGGGGGGCGATACTGAAGCTTTCTTT.

This clonotype turned up a few times. V gene TRBV4-1 combines with J gene TRBJ1-2, with unresolved D. There are 14 residues in the CDR3. V was trimmed by 4 bases and J by 0 bases, leaving 9 bases between them. Looked up from germline, CDR1 is MGHRA and CDR2 is YSYEKL. The CDR3 region is CASSRVGSNYGYTF. DNA for the CDR3: TGCGCCAGCAGCCGCGTGGGGTCTAACTATGGCTACACCTTC.

This clonotype appeared many times. This rearrangement joins TRBV27 to TRBJ2-7; tentatively, D is TRBD1 or TRBD2 (5 bases each). V was pared by 6 bases and J by 3 bases, with 18 bases between. The CDR3 sequence is 15 residues long. Germline CDR1 reads MNHEY; CDR2 reads SMNVEV (reference sequence). The CDR3 here is CASRGDSVHYYEQYF. CDR3 nucleotides: TGTGCCAGCAGGGGGGATAGCGTTCATTACTACGAGCAGTACTTC.

This chain connects TRBV15 to TRBJ1-1; D ambiguous. CDR1 LNHNV and CDR2 YYDKDF come from the germline V gene (reference sequence). Trimming took 0 bases from V and 1 from J, leaving 9 bases between them. The CDR3 is 15 amino acids. This CDR3 is CATSRDLLGNTEAFF. In DNA, the CDR3 is TGTGCCACCAGCAGAGACCTACTGGGGAACACTGAAGCTTTCTTT.

This clonotype was counted at least ten times. V usage is TRBV7-2 and J usage is TRBJ1-5, with TRBD1 as a possible D gene (5 bases). The V gene's germline CDR1 is SGHTA and CDR2 FQGNSA. V lost 0 bases to trimming and J lost 0 bases, with 12 bases between them. This CDR3 contains 17 residues. This chain's CDR3 is CASSLAHQGPSNQPQHF. CDR3 sequence (DNA): TGTGCCAGCAGCTTAGCCCATCAGGGCCCTAGCAATCAGCCCCAGCATTTT.

This clonotype was counted ten times or more. The chain has TRBV6-2 or TRBV6-3 and TRBJ2-3, with D perhaps TRBD2 (6 bases). The CDR3 totals 16 residues. The V gene's germline CDR1 is MNHEY and CDR2 SVGEGT. V lost 1 base and J 0 bases, leaving 11 bases between the germline ends. CDR3 protein: CASSYWGGGSTDTQYF. The DNA of the CDR3 is TGTGCCAGCAGTTACTGGGGAGGCGGTAGCACAGATACGCAGTATTTT.

The chain employs TRBV5-6 and TRBJ2-7, with 12 bases matching TRBD2. Germline V CDR1 and CDR2: SGHDT, YYEEEE. The CDR3 runs 17 residues. With 4 bases clipped from V and 2 bases from J, the junction kept 10 bases outside the gene matches. The CDR3 sequence: CASSLGLAGFATYEQYF. CDR3 DNA sequence: TGTGCCAGCAGCCTCGGACTAGCGGGATTTGCCACCTACGAGCAGTACTTC.

This clonotype was counted ten times or more. The chain joins TRBV20-1 to TRBJ2-7; no firm D call. Germline CDR1 and CDR2: DFQATT and SNEGSKA (reference sequence). The CDR3 runs 14 residues. V was cut by 1 base and J by 5 bases, with 15 bases left in between. The CDR3 loop is CSARVLLDSNEQYF. DNA of the CDR3: TGCAGTGCTAGAGTTCTCCTAGATAGTAACGAGCAGTACTTC.

This clonotype was seen many times. The chain's CDR3 is CASSFDTDSGNTIYF. CDR3 DNA: TGTGCCAGCAGCTTCGATACGGACTCTGGAAACACCATATATTTT. V and J are TRBV11-2 and TRBJ1-3; D gene ambiguous. Deletions cut 3 bases from V and 0 bases from J, with 9 bases between. Germline CDR1 SGHAT, CDR2 FQNNGV. The CDR3 consists of 15 residues.

This clonotype was detected ten times or more. This rearrangement joins TRBV19 to TRBJ2-7; no clear D gene. This CDR3 comprises 13 residues. CDR1 and CDR2 (germline): LNHDA, SQIVND (reference sequence). Trimming took 6 bases from V and 7 from J, leaving 16 bases between them. CDR3 loop: CASSDNGSTEQYF. CDR3 bases: TGTGCCAGTAGCGACAACGGGTCTACGGAGCAGTACTTC.

This clonotype was detected many times. This chain joins TRBV10-3 and TRBJ1-1, with TRBD1 as a possible D gene (5 bases). Germline V gives CDR1 ENHRY, CDR2 SYGVKD. Trimming took 6 bases from V and 0 from J, leaving 14 bases between them. The CDR3 has 15 amino acids. The CDR3 here is CAISVGTTLNTEAFF. CDR3 DNA: TGTGCCATCAGCGTAGGGACTACCTTGAACACTGAAGCTTTCTTT.

This chain uses TRBV12-3 or TRBV12-4 with TRBJ2-7; D is ambiguous. Trimming pared 3 bases from V and 6 bases from J, leaving 12 bases between. This CDR3 region has 13 residues. CDR3 amino acids: CASSFFSQLEQYF. The DNA for the CDR3 is TGTGCCAGCAGTTTCTTCTCTCAGCTCGAGCAGTACTTC.

The rearrangement joins TRBV5-1 to TRBJ2-4, with a tentative D call TRBD2 (5 bases). Trimming removed 0 bases from V and 0 bases from J, with 19 bases in between. Per the germline V gene, CDR1 is SGHRS and CDR2 is YFSETQ. The CDR3 loop spans 19 amino acids. CDR3: CASSLVPLRTPLAKNIQYF. The CDR3 DNA sequence: TGCGCCAGCAGCTTGGTCCCCCTCAGGACTCCGTTAGCCAAAAACATTCAGTACTTC.

The chain combines TRBV28 with TRBJ2-7; TRBD2 agrees at 8 bases. The CDR3 is made up of 15 amino acids. With 5 bases clipped from V and 0 bases from J, the junction kept 6 bases outside the gene matches. Looked up from germline, CDR1 is MDHEN and CDR2 is SYDVKM. The CDR3 coding sequence is TGTGCCAGCAGTAGGGCGGGAGGTCTCTCCTACGAGCAGTACTTC. It encodes CASSRAGGLSYEQYF.

This clonotype showed up many times. V is TRBV7-3 and J is TRBJ2-2; TRBD1 aligns across 7 bases. CDR3 length equals 16 residues. The V gene end was trimmed by 4 bases and the J gene end by 3 bases; junction bases not matched to a gene: 8. CDR1 and CDR2 (germline): SGHTA, FQGTGA. CDR3 loop: CASSSVTGADTGELFF. The CDR3 DNA reads as TGTGCCAGCAGCTCAGTAACAGGGGCGGACACCGGGGAGCTGTTTTTT.

This clonotype was found many times. This chain links TRBV6-1 with TRBJ1-1, with 9 bases aligning to TRBD1. Germline assignment: CDR1 MNHNS and CDR2 SASEGT. The V segment lost 6 bases and the J segment 1 base; nucleotides outside the gene matches: 3. The CDR3 covers 14 residues. The CDR3 DNA is TGTGCCAGCAGGATGACAGGGGGGAACACTGAAGCTTTCTTT. It specifies CASRMTGGNTEAFF.

In its sample, this clonotype was seen many times. V gene TRBV9 combines with J gene TRBJ2-5; perhaps TRBD2 as D (6 bases). The ends were cut back, 3 bases at V and 2 bases at J, with 11 bases in the middle. Germline V lookup: CDR1 SGDLS, CDR2 YYNGEE. The CDR3 length is 14 residues. CDR3 residues: CASSATSWQETQYF. CDR3 DNA: TGTGCCAGCAGCGCGACTAGTTGGCAAGAGACCCAGTACTTC.

V and J are TRBV6-1 and TRBJ2-7; TRBD2 matches 11 bases. Per germline, CDR1 MNHNS and CDR2 SASEGT. This CDR3 comprises 15 residues. The trim removed 4 bases at V and 3 bases at J, leaving 5 bases unmatched. The CDR3 nucleotides are TGTGCCAGCAGTGGGGGGACTAGCGGAGGCTACGAGCAGTACTTC. Translating it yields CASSGGTSGGYEQYF.

This clonotype was observed at least ten times. In nucleotides, the CDR3 is TGTGCCAGCAGCTCAACAGATACGCAGTATTTT. Protein product: CASSSTDTQYF. The rearrangement links TRBV7-2 to TRBJ2-3; D unclear. V shed 4 bases and J shed 3 bases, with 2 bases lying between them. CDR1 and CDR2 from the germline V gene are SGHTA and FQGNSA. CDR3 length: 11 residues.

There are many counts of this clonotype. V usage is TRBV6-2 or TRBV6-3 and J usage is TRBJ1-1; no firm D call. Germline V CDR1 and CDR2: MNHEY, SVGEGT. This CDR3 contains 13 residues. The ends were cut back, 7 bases at V and 3 bases at J, with 12 bases in the middle. The CDR3 here is CASKYRAYTEAFF. CDR3 nucleotide sequence: TGTGCCAGCAAATACCGGGCCTACACTGAAGCTTTCTTT.

This clonotype was picked up many times. The chain combines TRBV24-1 with TRBJ2-5, with 10 positions matching TRBD1. This CDR3 is 17 amino acids long. CDR1 is KGHDR and CDR2 is SFDVKD in the germline V gene. V was pared by 3 bases and J by 3 bases, with 9 bases of the junction left unmatched. CDR3 in amino acids: CATSDPTRGTGEETQYF. The CDR3 DNA reads TGTGCCACCAGTGATCCGACCCGCGGGACAGGGGAAGAGACCCAGTACTTC.

The table lists this clonotype with many counts. The genes are TRBV6-1 and TRBJ2-2; 10 nucleotides match TRBD2. The V and J ends lost 8 bases and 3 bases, in that order; junction bases with no gene match: 3. Germline values: CDR1 MNHNS, CDR2 SASEGT. CDR3 length: 14 residues. CDR3 nucleotides: TGTGCCAGCGGACTAGCGGAGGACACCGGGGAGCTGTTTTTT. Its translation is CASGLAEDTGELFF.

This clonotype has at least ten counts. V gene TRBV28 combines with J gene TRBJ2-7; 8 bases map to TRBD1. Germline CDR1 and CDR2: MDHEN and SYDVKM. CDR3 length: 17 residues. The J segment lost 1 base and the V segment lost 4 bases, leaving 12 bases of the junction unmatched. The CDR3 coding sequence is TGTGCCAGCAGTTGGGGCCCAACAGGGGGTTGGTCCTACGAGCAGTACTTC. This codes for CASSWGPTGGWSYEQYF.

This clonotype appeared a few times. The V call is TRBV4-2, the J call TRBJ2-7; unclear D gene. Germline-derived CDR1 and CDR2 are LGHNA and YNFKEQ. The CDR3 consists of 14 residues. V lost 4 bases to trimming and J lost 6 bases, with 16 bases between them. CDR3 DNA: TGTGCCAGCAGCCCAGGTGGCGGTTCGAGCGAGCAGTACTTC. It yields the protein CASSPGGGSSEQYF.

V usage is TRBV11-1 and J usage is TRBJ2-5; the match to TRBD2 covers 9 bases. Trimming removed 5 bases from V and 2 bases from J; junction bases left unmatched: 12. CDR1 SGHAT and CDR2 FQDESV come from the germline V gene (reference sequence). This CDR3 comprises 17 residues. CDR3 coding DNA: TGTGCCAGCAGCCCCGGAGGGACTAGCACATTTCAAGAGACCCAGTACTTC. Protein product: CASSPGGTSTFQETQYF.

This clonotype was seen at least ten times. The V call is TRBV6-5, the J call TRBJ1-4; D gene uncertain. Germline-derived CDR1 and CDR2 are MNHEY and SVGAGI. With 2 bases removed from V and 6 bases from J, the gap between germline ends came to 10 bases. The CDR3 runs 14 residues. The CDR3 here is CASSYGPADEKLFF. CDR3 coding DNA: TGTGCCAGCAGTTACGGGCCAGCTGATGAAAAACTGTTTTTT.

In its sample, this clonotype was seen many times. The chain links TRBV6-2 or TRBV6-3 to TRBJ2-5; tentatively, D is TRBD1 (5 bases). The V gene lost 5 bases and the J gene lost 9 bases, with 19 bases spanning the gap. Germline loops: CDR1 MNHEY, CDR2 SVGEGT. This CDR3 has 14 amino acids. The CDR3 DNA follows: TGTGCCAGCAGTACAATGTCCCCCGAAGGGGCCCAGTACTTC. This gives the protein CASSTMSPEGAQYF.